The 29 T cell receptor beta chains in this list originate from one sample, sequenced in a study of T cells in Graves' hyperthyroidism and ophthalmopathy. There were TCR beta CDR3 regions amplified from RNA transcripts. RT-PCR in the first round (using the HTBI primer set) targeted the TCR CDR3. TCRdb recomputed calls from the multiplex PCR reads with MiXCR, one row per CDR3 protein. The sample consists of nearly 750,000 distinct CDR3 sequences, around a third of them appearing once. Sequenced material: blood. The source of these receptors is a woman aged 40 to 50 with Graves' hyperthyroidism.

This clonotype was detected only a few times. The chain couples TRBV9 to TRBJ2-7; D may be TRBD1 (6 bases). Germline values: CDR1 SGDLS, CDR2 YYNGEE. V lost 4 bases and J 3 bases, leaving 26 bases between the germline ends. This CDR3 spans 18 amino acids. The CDR3 nucleotides read TGTGCCAGCAGCCCCCCTCAGGGCAGGGGAGATGAAAGCTACGAGCAGTACTTC. Residues: CASSPPQGRGDESYEQYF.

The chain combines TRBV6-5 with TRBJ1-4; TRBD1 might be the D (6 bases). This CDR3 spans 15 amino acids. Trimming left V 7 bases short and J 0 bases short, with 12 bases between. The V gene's germline CDR1 is MNHEY and CDR2 SVGAGI. The chain's CDR3 is CASNQQGATNEKLFF. In DNA form, the CDR3 reads TGTGCCAGCAACCAACAGGGTGCAACTAATGAAAAACTGTTTTTT.

As to this clonotype: A much larger clone sits a single nucleotide away, making a read error possible. The gene calls are TRBV7-9 and TRBJ1-2; D not certain. CDR3 length: 15 residues. Germline values: CDR1 SEHNR, CDR2 FQNEAQ (reference sequence). The germline V and J ends were trimmed by 1 base and 4 bases, with 13 bases remaining between them. The CDR3 loop is CASSLDASSPYGYTF. The CDR3 DNA is TGTGCCAGCAGCTTAGACGCCAGCTCACCCTATGGCTACACCTTC.

This clonotype was counted a few times. The genes are TRBV7-2 and TRBJ1-5, with D hard to call. Looked up from germline, CDR1 is SGHTA and CDR2 is FQGNSA. The CDR3 has 15 residues. V was clipped by 5 bases and J by 1 base, with 12 bases between them. CDR3 amino acids: CASSQEGKSNQPQHF. CDR3 coding DNA: TGTGCCAGCAGCCAAGAGGGTAAGAGCAATCAGCCCCAGCATTTT.

The chain is built from TRBV24-1 and TRBJ2-2; TRBD1 matches 8 bases. CDR1 KGHDR and CDR2 SFDVKD come from the germline V gene. With 9 bases clipped from V and 1 base from J, the junction kept 3 bases outside the gene matches. CDR3 size: 14 residues. Here the CDR3 DNA reads TGTGCCACCCAGGGGACAGGGAACACCGGGGAGCTGTTTTTT. Translation: CATQGTGNTGELFF.

Many counts were recorded for this clonotype. V is TRBV24-1 and J is TRBJ2-5, with 12 bases fitting TRBD2. The ends lost 6 bases at V and 5 bases at J; junction bases unmatched: 9. The CDR3 has 16 residues. Germline CDR1 and CDR2: KGHDR and SFDVKD. The CDR3 loop reads CATSRPGLAGSETQYF. CDR3 sequence (DNA): TGTGCCACCAGTAGACCGGGACTAGCGGGCAGTGAGACCCAGTACTTC.

This clonotype was counted a few times. One base away lies a much larger clone, so this may be a sequencing read error. The chain carries TRBV10-2 and TRBJ1-2, with a weak D call TRBD1 (6 bases). Germline assignment: CDR1 WSHSY and CDR2 SAAADI. This CDR3 contains 12 residues. Trimming took off 6 bases at V and 8 bases at J, with 13 bases between the two ends. CDR3 DNA: TGCGCCAGCAGCGAACAGGGACGGGGCTACACCTTC. It codes for CASSEQGRGYTF.

This chain joins TRBV14 and TRBJ2-5; D uncertain. Trimming stripped 0 bases from V and 4 bases from J, with 15 bases between. The germline V gene has CDR1 SGHDN and CDR2 FVKESK. The CDR3 runs 16 residues. The CDR3 region has the DNA TGTGCCAGCAGCCAAGATTACGCGGCCGGCCCAGAGACCCAGTACTTC. Its protein is CASSQDYAAGPETQYF.

The rearrangement joins TRBV2 to TRBJ1-5; 11 bases agree with TRBD1. J gave up 5 bases and V 6 bases, and 9 bases lay outside the gene matches. Germline V gene data show CDR1 as SNHLY and CDR2 as FYNNEI. This CDR3 has 16 residues. CDR3 protein: CASRSSGTGGYQPQHF. Here the CDR3 DNA reads TGTGCCAGCAGATCCTCAGGGACAGGGGGATATCAGCCCCAGCATTTT.

This clonotype was found many times. The chain uses TRBV29-1 and TRBJ2-2; D perhaps matches TRBD2 (6 bases). Trimming took off 7 bases at V and 5 bases at J, with 11 bases between the two ends. The length of the CDR3 is 12 residues. Germline-derived CDR1 and CDR2 are SQVTM and ANQGSEA. CDR3 in DNA: TGCAGCGCTCCCGGGGGAACCGGGGAGCTGTTTTTT. Its translation: CSAPGGTGELFF.

This clonotype was counted many times. The chain recombines TRBV20-1 with TRBJ2-7; 8 nucleotides match TRBD2. There are 15 residues in the CDR3. V lost 3 bases, J lost 2 bases, and 9 bases stayed unmatched. Germline-derived CDR1 and CDR2 are DFQATT and SNEGSKA (reference sequence). CDR3: CSASPGSGRPYEQYF. CDR3 sequence (DNA): TGCAGTGCTAGTCCCGGGAGCGGGAGACCCTACGAGCAGTACTTC.

The J gene is TRBJ1-5, the V gene TRBV7-6; 11 bases are a match to TRBD1. The CDR3 has 17 amino acids. V was clipped by 5 bases and J by 4 bases; unmatched bases: 10. Germline CDR1 reads SGHVS; CDR2 reads FNYEAQ. The CDR3, as DNA: TGTGCCAGCAGCCCAACCTTGGGGACAGGGGGGAATCAGCCCCAGCATTTT. Protein: CASSPTLGTGGNQPQHF.

Only a few counts were recorded for this clonotype. The CDR3 region is CASSHHMDGVNTEAFF. The CDR3 coding sequence is TGCGCCAGCAGCCACCATATGGACGGAGTGAACACTGAAGCTTTCTTT. J is TRBJ1-1 and V is TRBV4-1; D is unclear. This CDR3 comprises 16 residues. V lost 3 bases and J 0 bases, leaving 14 bases between the germline ends. Germline V gene lookup returns CDR1 MGHRA and CDR2 YSYEKL.

In its sample, this clonotype was seen a few times. This rearrangement joins TRBV7-9 to TRBJ2-2, with D perhaps assigned TRBD1 or TRBD2 (6 bases each). V was shortened by 1 base and J by 0 bases, with 15 bases between the two germline ends. The CDR3 length is 18 residues. Germline CDR1 reads SEHNR; CDR2 reads FQNEAQ (reference sequence). The DNA for the CDR3 is TGTGCCAGCAGCTTAGGCCCGTGGGGGGCCGCGAACACCGGGGAGCTGTTTTTT. Protein sequence: CASSLGPWGAANTGELFF.

The chain joins TRBV2 to TRBJ1-1; no firm D call. V lost 5 bases and J lost 4, with 20 bases in between. Germline CDR1 is SNHLY and CDR2 is FYNNEI. The CDR3 runs to 16 residues. CDR3 DNA sequence: TGTGCCAGCAGTTTGTCGGTTAGAGCCGTTGGCACTGAAGCTTTCTTT. This sequence encodes CASSLSVRAVGTEAFF.

V is TRBV29-1 and J is TRBJ2-3; D gene uncertain. The CDR3 is 14 amino acids. In germline, CDR1 is SQVTM, CDR2 ANQGSEA. Trimming shortened V by 5 bases and J by 2 bases, and 14 bases separated the two germline ends. CDR3 sequence: CSVLDPSVTDTQYF. Written as DNA, the CDR3 is TGCAGCGTTTTGGACCCTTCGGTCACAGATACGCAGTATTTT.

This clonotype was observed many times. The chain is built from TRBV5-4 and TRBJ2-7; no clear D gene. V was trimmed by 2 bases and J by 3 bases, leaving 9 bases between them. CDR1 is SGHNT and CDR2 is YYREEE in the germline V gene (reference sequence). There are 13 residues in the CDR3. Written as DNA, the CDR3 is TGTGCCAGCAGCTTACTACCGAACTACGAGCAGTACTTC. This gives the protein CASSLLPNYEQYF.

V usage is TRBV5-5 and J usage is TRBJ2-7; D uncertain. Trimming removed 4 bases from V and 2 bases from J, with 13 bases in between. Germline loops: CDR1 SGHKS, CDR2 YYEKEE (reference sequence). The CDR3 totals 14 residues. The CDR3 spells CASSQPPGTYEQYF. In nucleotides, the CDR3 is TGTGCCAGCAGCCAACCCCCCGGAACCTACGAGCAGTACTTC.

This clonotype showed up just a few times. The chain links TRBV5-1 to TRBJ2-5, with 8 bases aligning to TRBD1. The germline V gene has CDR1 SGHRS and CDR2 YFSETQ. The CDR3 spans 14 residues. Losses at the gene ends were 6 bases for V and 4 bases for J; bases not matched to a gene: 8. The CDR3: CASNPGGNIETQYF. The CDR3 DNA is TGCGCCAGCAACCCAGGGGGCAACATAGAGACCCAGTACTTC.

The chain combines TRBV29-1 with TRBJ2-5; D possibly matches TRBD1 or TRBD2 (5 bases each). There are 15 residues in the CDR3. Trimming removed 2 bases at V and 10 bases at J, with 23 bases between. Germline-derived CDR1 and CDR2 are SQVTM and ANQGSEA. The CDR3 protein is CSVEMDLAQGDVQYF. The CDR3 DNA is TGCAGCGTTGAAATGGATTTAGCGCAAGGGGACGTCCAGTACTTC.

Notes on this clonotype: This may be a read error: a much more frequent sequence differs by one nucleotide. This rearrangement joins TRBV29-1 to TRBJ1-2; D gene ambiguous. This CDR3 has 16 residues. The ends were cut back, 3 bases at V and 4 bases at J, with 21 bases in the middle. CDR1 is SQVTM, CDR2 ANQGSEA, per germline. CDR3 sequence: CSVDSLDSRGPYGYTF. CDR3 in DNA: TGCAGCGTTGATTCCCTTGATTCTCGGGGTCCCTATGGCTACACCTTC.

This clonotype was seen at least ten times. This could be a read error, since a much larger clone is one nucleotide away. V gene TRBV7-2 combines with J gene TRBJ1-5; 8 bases map to TRBD1. The CDR3 extends over 16 amino acids. Germline CDR1 and CDR2: SGHTA and FQGNSA. CDR3 sequence reads: CAGSQLGQGINQPQHF. The CDR3 bases are TGTGCCGGCAGTCAACTCGGACAGGGCATCAATCAGCCCCAGCATTTT.

This clonotype was counted only a few times. V gene TRBV6-5 combines with J gene TRBJ1-2; 7 bases agree with TRBD1. The germline V gene encodes CDR1 MNHEY and CDR2 SVGAGI. The CDR3 runs to 15 residues. V trimming: 2 bases; J trimming: 5 bases; junction bases outside the gene matches: 8. CDR3: CASSYVGDRRYGYTF. The CDR3, as DNA: TGTGCCAGCAGTTACGTAGGGGACAGACGATATGGCTACACCTTC.

Only a few counts were recorded for this clonotype. One junction end does not reproduce the germline sequence, and a read error may be involved. This chain links TRBV5-1 with TRBJ2-3; D gene unclear. The V gene's germline CDR1 is SGHRS and CDR2 YFSETQ. CDR3 size: 12 residues. For the CDR3, the DNA is TGTGCCAGCAGCTTGGCTTCCCTTGGGCGGTATTTT. Amino acid sequence: CASSLASLGRYF.

This chain connects TRBV28 to TRBJ1-4; D is undetermined. Trimming took off 1 base at V and 8 bases at J, with 17 bases between the two ends. CDR1 MDHEN and CDR2 SYDVKM come from the germline V gene. This CDR3 has 16 amino acids. The CDR3 reads CASSLFMVNMQEKLFF. The CDR3 DNA reads as TGTGCCAGCAGTTTATTTATGGTAAACATGCAAGAAAAACTGTTTTTT.

This rearrangement joins TRBV6-2 or TRBV6-3 to TRBJ1-1, with D unresolved. The CDR3 covers 11 residues. The germline gives CDR1 MNHEY, CDR2 SVGEGT. Trimming took 4 bases from V and 7 from J, leaving 7 bases between them. The CDR3 sequence: CASSCLGEAFF. Written as DNA, the CDR3 is TGTGCCAGCAGTTGTCTCGGTGAAGCTTTCTTT.

This clonotype was seen a few times. The V and J genes are TRBV6-5 and TRBJ2-2; maybe TRBD2 (6 bases). The germline CDR1 and CDR2 sequences are MNHEY and SVGAGI. Trimming left V 6 bases short and J 3 bases short, with 11 bases between. This CDR3 has 14 residues. In DNA, the CDR3 is TGTGCCAGCAGCCTTAGCGGTTACACCGGGGAGCTGTTTTTT. It is translated as CASSLSGYTGELFF.

A remark on this clonotype: A read error may be the cause here, since a much bigger clone is one base away. The rearrangement uses TRBV7-2 and TRBJ1-1, with D possibly being TRBD1 (5 bases). The CDR3 runs to 13 residues. Per germline, CDR1 SGHTA and CDR2 FQGNSA. CDR3 sequence (DNA): TGTGCCAGCAGACTAGGGGCGGACACTGGAGCTTTCTTT. This encodes CASRLGADTGAFF.

This clonotype appeared many times. The chain couples TRBV9 to TRBJ1-1; D is perhaps TRBD1 (5 bases). CDR3 length equals 15 residues. Per the germline V gene, CDR1 is SGDLS and CDR2 is YYNGEE. V was shortened by 0 bases and J by 3 bases, with 12 bases between the two germline ends. The CDR3 coding sequence is TGTGCCAGCAGCGTAGCGGCCAGGGCGGACACTGAAGCTTTCTTT. This gives the protein CASSVAARADTEAFF.